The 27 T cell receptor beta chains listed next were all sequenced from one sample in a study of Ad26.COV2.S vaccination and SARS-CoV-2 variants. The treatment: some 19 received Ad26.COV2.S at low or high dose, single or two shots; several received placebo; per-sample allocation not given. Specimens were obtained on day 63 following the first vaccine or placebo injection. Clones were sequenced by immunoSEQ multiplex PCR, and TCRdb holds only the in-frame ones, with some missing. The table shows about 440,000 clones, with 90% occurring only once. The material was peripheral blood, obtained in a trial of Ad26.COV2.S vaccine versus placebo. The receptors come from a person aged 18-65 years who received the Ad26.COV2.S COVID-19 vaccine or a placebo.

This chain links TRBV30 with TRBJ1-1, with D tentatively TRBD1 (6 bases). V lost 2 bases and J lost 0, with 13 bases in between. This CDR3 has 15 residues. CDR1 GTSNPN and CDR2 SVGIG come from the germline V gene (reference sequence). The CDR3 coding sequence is TGTGCCTGGAGTCAGTGGACAGTCTTGAACACTGAAGCTTTCTTT. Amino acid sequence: CAWSQWTVLNTEAFF. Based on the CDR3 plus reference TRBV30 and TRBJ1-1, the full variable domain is SQTIHQWPATLVQPVGSPLSLECTVEGTSNPNLYWYRQAAGRGLQLLFYSVGIGQISSEVPQNLSASRPQDRQFILSSKKLLLSDSGFYLCAWSQWTVLNTEAFFGQGTRLTVV.

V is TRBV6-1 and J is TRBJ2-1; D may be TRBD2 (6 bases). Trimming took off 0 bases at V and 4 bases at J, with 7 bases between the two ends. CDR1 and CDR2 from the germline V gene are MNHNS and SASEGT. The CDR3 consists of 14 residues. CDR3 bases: TGTGCCAGCAGTGAAGCGGGGAGGTACAATGAGCAGTTCTTC. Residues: CASSEAGRYNEQFF.

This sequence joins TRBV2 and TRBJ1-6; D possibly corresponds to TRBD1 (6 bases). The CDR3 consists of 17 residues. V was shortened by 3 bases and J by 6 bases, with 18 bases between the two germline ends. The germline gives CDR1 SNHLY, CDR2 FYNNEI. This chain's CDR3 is CASSDRLQGPGNSPLHF. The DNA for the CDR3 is TGTGCCAGCAGTGACCGCCTCCAGGGGCCGGGTAATTCACCCCTCCACTTT.

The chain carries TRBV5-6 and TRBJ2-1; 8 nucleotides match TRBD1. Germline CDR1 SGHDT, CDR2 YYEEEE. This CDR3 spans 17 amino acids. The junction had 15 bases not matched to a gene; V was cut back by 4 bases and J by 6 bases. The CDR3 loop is CASSAPTGTGSLNEQFF. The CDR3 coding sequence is TGTGCCAGCAGCGCCCCGACCGGGACAGGCTCTCTCAATGAGCAGTTCTTC.

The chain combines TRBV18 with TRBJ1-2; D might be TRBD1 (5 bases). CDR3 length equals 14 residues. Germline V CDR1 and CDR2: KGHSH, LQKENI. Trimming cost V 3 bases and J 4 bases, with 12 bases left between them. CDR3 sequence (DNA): TGTGCCAGCTCACCGATACAGGCTCCCTATGGCTACACCTTC. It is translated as CASSPIQAPYGYTF.

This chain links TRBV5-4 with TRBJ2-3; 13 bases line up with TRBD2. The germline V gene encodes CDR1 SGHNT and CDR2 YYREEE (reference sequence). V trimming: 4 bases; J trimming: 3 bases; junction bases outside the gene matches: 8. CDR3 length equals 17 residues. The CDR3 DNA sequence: TGTGCCAGCAGCGACCGGACTAGCGGGAGATGGACAGATACGCAGTATTTT. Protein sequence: CASSDRTSGRWTDTQYF.

The CDR3 loop is CASSIRAGGRNQPQHF. DNA of the CDR3: TGTGCCAGTAGTATAAGGGCAGGGGGAAGAAATCAGCCCCAGCATTTT. The rearrangement uses TRBV19 and TRBJ1-5; 7 nucleotides agree with TRBD1. The CDR3 is made up of 16 amino acids. Germline lookup yields CDR1 LNHDA and CDR2 SQIVND (reference sequence). V shed 2 bases and J 4 bases; nucleotides not matched to a gene: 8.

The CDR3 reads CASSQGGGSTDTQYF. The CDR3, as DNA: TGTGCCAGCAGCCAAGGGGGCGGGAGCACAGATACGCAGTATTTT. The J gene is TRBJ2-3, the V gene TRBV11-3, with 7 bases that match TRBD1. The CDR3 loop spans 15 amino acids. The ends lost 5 bases at V and 0 bases at J; junction bases unmatched: 5. CDR1 and CDR2 (germline): SGHNT, YENEEA.

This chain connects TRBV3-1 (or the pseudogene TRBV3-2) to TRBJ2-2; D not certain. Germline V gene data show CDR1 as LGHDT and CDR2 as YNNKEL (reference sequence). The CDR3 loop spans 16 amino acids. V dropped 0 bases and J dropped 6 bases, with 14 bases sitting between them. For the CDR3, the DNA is TGTGCCAGCAGCCAAGAAAGTTGGGCCCCCGCCGGGGAGCTGTTTTTT. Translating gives CASSQESWAPAGELFF.

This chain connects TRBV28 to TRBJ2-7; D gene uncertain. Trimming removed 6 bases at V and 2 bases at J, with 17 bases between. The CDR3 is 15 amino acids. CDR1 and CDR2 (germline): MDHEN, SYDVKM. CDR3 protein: CASSLLGRVPYEQYF. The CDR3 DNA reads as TGTGCCAGCAGCCTATTAGGACGGGTCCCCTACGAGCAGTACTTC.

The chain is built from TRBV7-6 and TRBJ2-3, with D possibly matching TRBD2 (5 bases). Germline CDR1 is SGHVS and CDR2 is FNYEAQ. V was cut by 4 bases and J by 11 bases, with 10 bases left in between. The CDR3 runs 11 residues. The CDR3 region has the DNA TGTGCCAGCAGCTCGGACTCCTGGCAGTATTTT. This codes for CASSSDSWQYF.

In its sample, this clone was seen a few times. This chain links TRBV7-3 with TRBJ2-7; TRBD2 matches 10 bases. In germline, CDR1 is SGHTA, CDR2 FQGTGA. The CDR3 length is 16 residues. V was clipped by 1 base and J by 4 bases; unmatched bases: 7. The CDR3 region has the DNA TGTGCCAGCAGCTTAAACCCTAGCGGGAGTGGTTACGAGCAGTACTTC. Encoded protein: CASSLNPSGSGYEQYF.

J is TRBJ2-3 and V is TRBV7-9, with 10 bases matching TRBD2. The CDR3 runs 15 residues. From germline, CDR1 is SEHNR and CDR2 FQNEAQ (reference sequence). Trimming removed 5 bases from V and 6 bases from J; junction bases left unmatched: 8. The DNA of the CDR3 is TGTGCCAGCAGCCCGCGAGCGGGAGGGCCGGATACGCAGTATTTT. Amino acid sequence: CASSPRAGGPDTQYF.

CDR3 region: CAWSVIGVTEAFF. CDR3 DNA sequence: TGTGCCTGGAGTGTAATCGGGGTCACTGAAGCTTTCTTT. V and J are TRBV30 and TRBJ1-1, with D unresolved. V lost 0 bases, J lost 4 bases, and 9 bases lay in between. The CDR3 contains 13 residues. Per the germline V gene, CDR1 is GTSNPN and CDR2 is SVGIG (reference sequence).

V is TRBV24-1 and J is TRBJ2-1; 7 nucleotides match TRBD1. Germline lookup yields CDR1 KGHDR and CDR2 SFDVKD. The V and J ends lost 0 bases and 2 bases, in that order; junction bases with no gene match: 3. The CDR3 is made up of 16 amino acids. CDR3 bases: TGTGCCACCAGTGATTTGGAAGGGGGCACCTACAATGAGCAGTTCTTC. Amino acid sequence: CATSDLEGGTYNEQFF.

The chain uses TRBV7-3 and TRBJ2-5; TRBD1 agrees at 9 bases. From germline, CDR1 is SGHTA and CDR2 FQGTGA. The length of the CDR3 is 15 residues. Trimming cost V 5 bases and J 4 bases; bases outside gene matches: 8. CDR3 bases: TGTGCCAGCAGCCCCGACAGGGGGGTTGGAGAGACCCAGTACTTC. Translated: CASSPDRGVGETQYF. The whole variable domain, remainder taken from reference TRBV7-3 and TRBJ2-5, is GAGVSQTPSNKVTEKGKYVELRCDPISGHTALYWYRQSLGQGPEFLIYFQGTGAADDSGLPNDRFFAVRPEGSVSTLKIQRTERGDSAVYLCASSPDRGVGETQYFGPGTRLLVL.

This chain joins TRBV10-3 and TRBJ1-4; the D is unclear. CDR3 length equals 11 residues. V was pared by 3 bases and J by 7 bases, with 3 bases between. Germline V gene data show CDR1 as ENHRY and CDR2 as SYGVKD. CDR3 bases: TGTGCCATCAGTGAATGTGAAAAACTGTTTTTT. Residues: CAISECEKLFF.

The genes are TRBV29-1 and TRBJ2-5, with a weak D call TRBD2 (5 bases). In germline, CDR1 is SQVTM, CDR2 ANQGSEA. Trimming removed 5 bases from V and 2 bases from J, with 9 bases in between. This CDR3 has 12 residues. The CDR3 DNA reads TGCAGCGTTCCGCCGGGGCAAGAGACCCAGTACTTC. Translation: CSVPPGQETQYF.

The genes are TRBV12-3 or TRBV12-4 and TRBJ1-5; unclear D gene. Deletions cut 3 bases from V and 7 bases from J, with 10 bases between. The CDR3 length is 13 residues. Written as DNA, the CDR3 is TGTGCCAGCAGTTTCACGGGGAACCAGCCCCAGCATTTT. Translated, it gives CASSFTGNQPQHF.

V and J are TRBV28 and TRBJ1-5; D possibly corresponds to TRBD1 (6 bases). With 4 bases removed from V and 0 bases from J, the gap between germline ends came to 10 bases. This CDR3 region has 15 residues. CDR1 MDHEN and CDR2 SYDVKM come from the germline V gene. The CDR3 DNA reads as TGTGCCAGCAGTTGGACAGAATATAGCAATCAGCCCCAGCATTTT. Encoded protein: CASSWTEYSNQPQHF.

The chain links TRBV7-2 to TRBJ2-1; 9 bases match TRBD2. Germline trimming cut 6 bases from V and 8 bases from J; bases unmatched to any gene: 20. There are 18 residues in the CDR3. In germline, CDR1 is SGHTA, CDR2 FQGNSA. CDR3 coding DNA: TGTGCCAGCAGTAGGGCGGGTAGGCGGGAGGGCCTTATCCATGAGCAGTTCTTC. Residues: CASSRAGRREGLIHEQFF.

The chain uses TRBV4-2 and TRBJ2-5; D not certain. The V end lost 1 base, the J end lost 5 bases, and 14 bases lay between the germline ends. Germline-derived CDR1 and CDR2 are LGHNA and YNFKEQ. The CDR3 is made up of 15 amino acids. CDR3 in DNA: TGTGCCAGCAGCCAAGCTGCCAGAGGAGTGGAGACCCAGTACTTC. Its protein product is CASSQAARGVETQYF.

The CDR3 reads CASSQSDRGVYGYTF. In nucleotides, the CDR3 is TGTGCCAGCAGCCAATCCGACAGGGGCGTTTATGGCTACACCTTC. The chain joins TRBV3-1 (or the pseudogene TRBV3-2) to TRBJ1-2, with 8 nucleotides matching TRBD1. Germline V gene data show CDR1 as LGHDT and CDR2 as YNNKEL (reference sequence). This CDR3 has 15 residues. With V trimmed by 2 bases and J by 5 bases, 7 bases remained unmatched.

This chain's CDR3 is CASSWDSSYGYTF. In DNA, the CDR3 is TGTGCCAGCAGCTGGGACAGTAGCTATGGCTACACCTTC. This rearrangement joins TRBV28 to TRBJ1-2, with TRBD1 matching 7 bases. J lost 4 bases, V lost 6 bases, and 5 bases had no gene match. Germline CDR1 MDHEN, CDR2 SYDVKM. The CDR3 covers 13 residues.

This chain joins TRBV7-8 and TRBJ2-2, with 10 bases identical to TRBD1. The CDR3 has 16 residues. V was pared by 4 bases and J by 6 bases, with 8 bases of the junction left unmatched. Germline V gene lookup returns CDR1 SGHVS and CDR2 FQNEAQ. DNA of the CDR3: TGTGCCAGCAGCTCAACCCGGGACAGGGGTTCCGGGGAGCTGTTTTTT. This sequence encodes CASSSTRDRGSGELFF.

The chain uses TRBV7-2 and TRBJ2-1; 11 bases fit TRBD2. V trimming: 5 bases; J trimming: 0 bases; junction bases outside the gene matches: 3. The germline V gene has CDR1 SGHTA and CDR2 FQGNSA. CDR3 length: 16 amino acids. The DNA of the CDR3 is TGTGCCAGCAGCGCGGGACTAGCGGTCTCCTACAATGAGCAGTTCTTC. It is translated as CASSAGLAVSYNEQFF.

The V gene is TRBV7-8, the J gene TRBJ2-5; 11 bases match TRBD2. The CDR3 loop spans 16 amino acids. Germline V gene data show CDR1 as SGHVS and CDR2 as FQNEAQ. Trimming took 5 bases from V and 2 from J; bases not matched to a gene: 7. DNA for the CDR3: TGTGCCAGCAGCACCCGACTAGCGGGACCTCAAGAGACCCAGTACTTC. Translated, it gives CASSTRLAGPQETQYF.